One and the same sample provided the 26 T cell receptor beta chains below, sequenced in a study of blood T cell repertoires in COVID-19. Only in-frame clones appear in the TCRdb table, and some are missing; sequencing was by immunoSEQ multiplex PCR. The sample contains about 14,000 clones, approximately 86% of which appear only once. Sequenced material: peripheral blood. These TCRs come from a man in his sixties with acute or convalescent COVID-19.

The V call is TRBV5-5, the J call TRBJ2-3, with a possible D match to TRBD1 (6 bases). The CDR3 loop spans 14 amino acids. CDR1 is SGHKS and CDR2 is YYEKEE in the germline V gene (reference sequence). V was clipped by 4 bases and J by 1 base, with 10 bases between them. The CDR3 nucleotides are TGTGCCAGCAGCATTCGACAGGGCACAGATACGCAGTATTTT. Its translation is CASSIRQGTDTQYF.

The chain joins TRBV7-8 to TRBJ2-7; perhaps TRBD1 as D (6 bases). Germline V lookup: CDR1 SGHVS, CDR2 FQNEAQ. CDR3 length: 18 amino acids. Trimming left V 1 base short and J 4 bases short, with 23 bases between. CDR3 region: CASSLVRERRQALYEQYF. CDR3 DNA sequence: TGTGCCAGCAGCTTAGTGAGGGAGCGGCGACAGGCCCTGTACGAGCAGTACTTC.

This clone was recorded a few times. The V gene is TRBV4-1, the J gene TRBJ2-7; D perhaps matches TRBD2 (6 bases). Per the germline V gene, CDR1 is MGHRA and CDR2 is YSYEKL. This CDR3 contains 14 residues. V gave up 3 bases and J gave up 4 bases, with 13 bases separating them. This chain's CDR3 is CASSHRGRGYEQYF. The CDR3 DNA follows: TGCGCCAGCAGCCATAGGGGTCGGGGGTACGAGCAGTACTTC.

This chain links TRBV5-5 with TRBJ2-1; 7 bases fit TRBD2. Germline V lookup: CDR1 SGHKS, CDR2 YYEKEE (reference sequence). With V trimmed by 1 base and J by 0 bases, 1 base remained unmatched. The CDR3 sequence is 15 residues long. CDR3 amino acids: CASSLWEGSYNEQFF. In DNA, the CDR3 is TGTGCCAGCAGCTTGTGGGAGGGCTCCTACAATGAGCAGTTCTTC.

This rearrangement joins TRBV6-5 to TRBJ2-3; 10 bases are a match to TRBD1. The CDR3 runs 15 residues. V gave up 8 bases and J gave up 0 bases; unmatched junction bases: 5. CDR1 is MNHEY and CDR2 is SVGAGI in the germline V gene. The CDR3 loop reads CASRTGGISTDTQYF. In DNA form, the CDR3 reads TGTGCCAGCCGGACAGGGGGGATTAGCACAGATACGCAGTATTTT.

The V and J genes are TRBV9 and TRBJ2-2; no firm D call. The germline V gene has CDR1 SGDLS and CDR2 YYNGEE. The V gene lost 4 bases and the J gene lost 6 bases, with 10 bases spanning the gap. The CDR3 covers 13 residues. CDR3 amino acids: CASSFQAAGELFF. As DNA, the CDR3 is TGTGCCAGCAGCTTCCAGGCCGCCGGGGAGCTGTTTTTT.

Only one count was recorded for this clone. The chain combines TRBV6-4 with TRBJ2-3; 12 bases agree with TRBD2. Germline CDR1 reads MRHNA; CDR2 reads SNTAGT. The V gene end was trimmed by 4 bases and the J gene end by 1 base; junction bases not matched to a gene: 0. The CDR3 totals 15 residues. In nucleotides, the CDR3 is TGTGCCAGCAGTGGGACTAGCGGGGGCACAGATACGCAGTATTTT. It translates to CASSGTSGGTDTQYF.

The chain links TRBV30 to TRBJ1-3, with a tentative D call TRBD1 (6 bases). Per germline, CDR1 GTSNPN and CDR2 SVGIG (reference sequence). The CDR3 consists of 13 residues. Between the trimmed V and J ends, which lost 0 bases and 4 bases, there was a span of 7 bases. The CDR3 is CAWSVGGGNTIYF. The CDR3 region has the DNA TGTGCCTGGAGTGTAGGGGGAGGAAACACCATATATTTT.

The CDR3 DNA reads TGTGCCAGCAGCGTTACCGGGACAGGGAATGGCTACACCTTC. Translating gives CASSVTGTGNGYTF. This chain links TRBV9 with TRBJ1-2; 9 positions match TRBD1. Germline values: CDR1 SGDLS, CDR2 YYNGEE. The ends lost 2 bases at V and 6 bases at J; junction bases unmatched: 5. The CDR3 contains 14 residues.

The chain is built from TRBV7-6 and TRBJ2-5; D is possibly TRBD2 (6 bases). Germline V gives CDR1 SGHVS, CDR2 FNYEAQ. The CDR3 loop spans 15 amino acids. V lost 5 bases and J lost 0, with 13 bases in between. CDR3: CASSNEEGNQETQYF. DNA for the CDR3: TGTGCCAGCAGCAACGAGGAGGGGAACCAAGAGACCCAGTACTTC.

The genes are TRBV20-1 and TRBJ2-5, with 8 bases lining up with TRBD2. The CDR3 is 15 amino acids. The V gene end was trimmed by 4 bases and the J gene end by 2 bases; junction bases not matched to a gene: 9. CDR1 is DFQATT, CDR2 SNEGSKA, per germline (reference sequence). The CDR3 loop reads CSAIEPGGPQETQYF. The CDR3 DNA is TGCAGTGCTATTGAGCCGGGAGGGCCTCAAGAGACCCAGTACTTC.

This chain connects TRBV7-3 to TRBJ2-5; 9 nucleotides align to TRBD1. Unmatched junction bases numbered 4, after V lost 4 bases and J lost 7 bases. The germline V gene has CDR1 SGHTA and CDR2 FQGTGA. The CDR3 totals 13 residues. The DNA for the CDR3 is TGTGCCAGCAGCTCGGTGGGACAGGGGACCCAGTACTTC. This gives the protein CASSSVGQGTQYF.

The chain recombines TRBV18 with TRBJ1-1; D remains ambiguous. The germline V and J ends were trimmed by 1 base and 0 bases, with 12 bases remaining between them. The CDR3 length is 16 residues. The germline gives CDR1 KGHSH, CDR2 LQKENI. CDR3 amino acids: CASSPRPTGMNTEAFF. Here the CDR3 DNA reads TGTGCCAGCTCACCACGTCCGACGGGGATGAACACTGAAGCTTTCTTT.

This clone appeared once. This chain joins TRBV11-1 and TRBJ2-7; maybe TRBD1 (6 bases). Germline loops: CDR1 SGHAT, CDR2 FQDESV (reference sequence). The CDR3 is 14 amino acids. V was trimmed by 4 bases and J by 3 bases, leaving 13 bases between them. The CDR3 reads CASSSLQGFYEQYF. CDR3 bases: TGTGCCAGCAGCTCCCTCCAGGGGTTCTACGAGCAGTACTTC.

V and J are TRBV5-1 and TRBJ2-7; 7 bases are a match to TRBD2. CDR1 and CDR2 (germline): SGHRS, YFSETQ. V was clipped by 0 bases and J by 6 bases; unmatched bases: 6. The CDR3 runs to 14 residues. In DNA form, the CDR3 reads TGCGCCAGCAGCTTGGCCGGGGGGAATGGCGAGCAGTACTTC. Translation gives CASSLAGGNGEQYF. The whole variable domain, filled in from reference TRBV5-1 and TRBJ2-7, reads KAGVTQTPRYLIKTRGQQVTLSCSPISGHRSVSWYQQTPGQGLQFLFEYFSETQRNKGNFPGRFSGRQFSNSRSEMNVSTLELGDSALYLCASSLAGGNGEQYFGPGTRLTVT.

The chain has TRBV28 and TRBJ1-4; possible D gene TRBD1, 6 bases. The V end was cut by 3 bases, the J end by 6 bases, with 17 bases between. The V gene's germline CDR1 is MDHEN and CDR2 SYDVKM. The CDR3 spans 16 residues. The CDR3 spells CASSFLQRGGDEKLFF. CDR3 DNA: TGTGCCAGCAGTTTCCTCCAGAGAGGGGGAGATGAAAAACTGTTTTTT.

This clone appeared a single time. This chain joins TRBV5-4 and TRBJ2-1, with TRBD1 matching 11 bases. V was clipped by 4 bases and J by 3 bases; unmatched bases: 6. CDR3 length: 16 amino acids. Germline V CDR1 and CDR2: SGHNT, YYREEE (reference sequence). As DNA, the CDR3 is TGTGCCAGCAGCCCGCCGGGACAGGGGGTCTACAATGAGCAGTTCTTC. Protein product: CASSPPGQGVYNEQFF.

The V gene is TRBV7-2, the J gene TRBJ2-3; D is possibly TRBD2 (6 bases). From germline, CDR1 is SGHTA and CDR2 FQGNSA. V lost 1 base, J lost 1 base, and 12 bases lay in between. This CDR3 is built from 16 residues. DNA for the CDR3: TGTGCCAGCAGCTTAGTGGGGGGAGAGGGCACAGATACGCAGTATTTT. This encodes CASSLVGGEGTDTQYF.

This clone has just one count. The chain uses TRBV6-4 and TRBJ2-7; D might be TRBD1 (6 bases). Germline assignment: CDR1 MRHNA and CDR2 SNTAGT. The V and J ends lost 4 bases and 0 bases respectively, with 13 bases between them. This CDR3 contains 15 residues. CDR3 protein: CASSVGPGDSYEQYF. DNA for the CDR3: TGTGCCAGCAGTGTAGGGCCAGGGGACTCCTACGAGCAGTACTTC.

The chain carries TRBV10-3 and TRBJ2-2; TRBD1 matches 7 bases. The CDR3 spans 14 residues. Per germline, CDR1 ENHRY and CDR2 SYGVKD. The J segment lost 1 base and the V segment lost 4 bases, leaving 0 bases of the junction unmatched. The chain's CDR3 is CAISGDRNTGELFF. In nucleotides, the CDR3 is TGTGCCATCAGTGGGGACAGGAACACCGGGGAGCTGTTTTTT.

J is TRBJ2-1 and V is TRBV6-2 or TRBV6-3; 8 bases are shared with TRBD2. The trim removed 4 bases at V and 3 bases at J, leaving 2 bases unmatched. Looked up from germline, CDR1 is MNHEY and CDR2 is SVGEGT. There are 14 residues in the CDR3. CDR3 protein: CASSSGTSYNEQFF. CDR3 bases: TGTGCCAGCAGTTCCGGGACTAGCTACAATGAGCAGTTCTTC.

The CDR3 loop reads CATSDSTNEKLFF. The CDR3 nucleotides read TGTGCCACCTCCGACAGTACTAATGAAAAACTGTTTTTT. The chain is built from TRBV28 and TRBJ1-4; D perhaps matches TRBD1 (5 bases). V was trimmed by 10 bases and J by 2 bases, leaving 11 bases between them. Germline assignment: CDR1 MDHEN and CDR2 SYDVKM. The CDR3 has 13 residues.

The chain combines TRBV5-5 with TRBJ2-1; TRBD2 matches at 12 bases. The J segment lost 6 bases and the V segment lost 0 bases, leaving 4 bases of the junction unmatched. Germline-derived CDR1 and CDR2 are SGHKS and YYEKEE (reference sequence). This CDR3 comprises 16 residues. In nucleotides, the CDR3 is TGTGCCAGCAGCTTGGCCCCTAGCGGGGGGGCCAATGAGCAGTTCTTC. It translates to CASSLAPSGGANEQFF.

The rearrangement links TRBV30 to TRBJ1-1, with 7 positions matching TRBD1. This CDR3 has 13 amino acids. Per the germline V gene, CDR1 is GTSNPN and CDR2 is SVGIG (reference sequence). V trimming: 3 bases; J trimming: 4 bases; junction bases outside the gene matches: 5. CDR3: CAWSRGQVTEAFF. The CDR3, as DNA: TGTGCCTGGAGCCGAGGACAGGTCACTGAAGCTTTCTTT.

This chain links TRBV4-3 with TRBJ2-1, with a possible D match to TRBD2 (5 bases). Germline CDR1 LGHNA, CDR2 YSLEER. The V and J ends lost 3 bases and 0 bases respectively, with 9 bases between them. The CDR3 sequence is 15 residues long. The CDR3 sequence: CASSQDWSSYNEQFF. The DNA of the CDR3 is TGCGCCAGCAGCCAGGACTGGAGCTCCTACAATGAGCAGTTCTTC.

The V gene is TRBV3-1 (or the pseudogene TRBV3-2), the J gene TRBJ2-7; a weak D match, TRBD2 (5 bases). V was clipped by 0 bases and J by 0 bases, with 9 bases between them. Per the germline V gene, CDR1 is LGHDT and CDR2 is YNNKEL (reference sequence). The CDR3 loop spans 15 amino acids. CDR3 nucleotides: TGTGCCAGCAGCCAAGATCCGGGATCCTCCTACGAGCAGTACTTC. Translating gives CASSQDPGSSYEQYF.